The clone carrying this T cell receptor beta chain was counted only a few times. The data are from a study of blood T cell repertoires in COVID-19. About the study: COVID-19 samples from acute and convalescent phases originated in the United States, Italy and Spain. PBMCs, B-cell-depleted T cells, or T cells were the source of the cDNA or gDNA that made up the material.

V was pared by 6 bases and J by 0 bases, with 18 bases between. The length of the CDR3 is 16 residues. Germline V lookup: CDR1 KGHSH, CDR2 LQKENI. Study processing details: Researchers report that nucleated cell counts were estimated from reference gene primer amplification. Clones were sequenced by immunoSEQ multiplex PCR, and TCRdb holds only the in-frame ones, with some missing. V, J and clone size were drawn from that table, and D and trimming were deduced from the DNA. Of 150,000 or so clones in the sample, over 80% were seen once. Input material: peripheral blood. The receptor's source is a human donor in a cohort sampled during active COVID-19. The chain combines TRBV18 with TRBJ2-7; possibly TRBD2 for D (6 bases). This CDR3 reads CASSSTPRTISYEQYF. CDR3 nucleotide sequence: TGTGCCAGCTCTTCAACGCCGCGGACTATCTCCTACGAGCAGTACTTC.